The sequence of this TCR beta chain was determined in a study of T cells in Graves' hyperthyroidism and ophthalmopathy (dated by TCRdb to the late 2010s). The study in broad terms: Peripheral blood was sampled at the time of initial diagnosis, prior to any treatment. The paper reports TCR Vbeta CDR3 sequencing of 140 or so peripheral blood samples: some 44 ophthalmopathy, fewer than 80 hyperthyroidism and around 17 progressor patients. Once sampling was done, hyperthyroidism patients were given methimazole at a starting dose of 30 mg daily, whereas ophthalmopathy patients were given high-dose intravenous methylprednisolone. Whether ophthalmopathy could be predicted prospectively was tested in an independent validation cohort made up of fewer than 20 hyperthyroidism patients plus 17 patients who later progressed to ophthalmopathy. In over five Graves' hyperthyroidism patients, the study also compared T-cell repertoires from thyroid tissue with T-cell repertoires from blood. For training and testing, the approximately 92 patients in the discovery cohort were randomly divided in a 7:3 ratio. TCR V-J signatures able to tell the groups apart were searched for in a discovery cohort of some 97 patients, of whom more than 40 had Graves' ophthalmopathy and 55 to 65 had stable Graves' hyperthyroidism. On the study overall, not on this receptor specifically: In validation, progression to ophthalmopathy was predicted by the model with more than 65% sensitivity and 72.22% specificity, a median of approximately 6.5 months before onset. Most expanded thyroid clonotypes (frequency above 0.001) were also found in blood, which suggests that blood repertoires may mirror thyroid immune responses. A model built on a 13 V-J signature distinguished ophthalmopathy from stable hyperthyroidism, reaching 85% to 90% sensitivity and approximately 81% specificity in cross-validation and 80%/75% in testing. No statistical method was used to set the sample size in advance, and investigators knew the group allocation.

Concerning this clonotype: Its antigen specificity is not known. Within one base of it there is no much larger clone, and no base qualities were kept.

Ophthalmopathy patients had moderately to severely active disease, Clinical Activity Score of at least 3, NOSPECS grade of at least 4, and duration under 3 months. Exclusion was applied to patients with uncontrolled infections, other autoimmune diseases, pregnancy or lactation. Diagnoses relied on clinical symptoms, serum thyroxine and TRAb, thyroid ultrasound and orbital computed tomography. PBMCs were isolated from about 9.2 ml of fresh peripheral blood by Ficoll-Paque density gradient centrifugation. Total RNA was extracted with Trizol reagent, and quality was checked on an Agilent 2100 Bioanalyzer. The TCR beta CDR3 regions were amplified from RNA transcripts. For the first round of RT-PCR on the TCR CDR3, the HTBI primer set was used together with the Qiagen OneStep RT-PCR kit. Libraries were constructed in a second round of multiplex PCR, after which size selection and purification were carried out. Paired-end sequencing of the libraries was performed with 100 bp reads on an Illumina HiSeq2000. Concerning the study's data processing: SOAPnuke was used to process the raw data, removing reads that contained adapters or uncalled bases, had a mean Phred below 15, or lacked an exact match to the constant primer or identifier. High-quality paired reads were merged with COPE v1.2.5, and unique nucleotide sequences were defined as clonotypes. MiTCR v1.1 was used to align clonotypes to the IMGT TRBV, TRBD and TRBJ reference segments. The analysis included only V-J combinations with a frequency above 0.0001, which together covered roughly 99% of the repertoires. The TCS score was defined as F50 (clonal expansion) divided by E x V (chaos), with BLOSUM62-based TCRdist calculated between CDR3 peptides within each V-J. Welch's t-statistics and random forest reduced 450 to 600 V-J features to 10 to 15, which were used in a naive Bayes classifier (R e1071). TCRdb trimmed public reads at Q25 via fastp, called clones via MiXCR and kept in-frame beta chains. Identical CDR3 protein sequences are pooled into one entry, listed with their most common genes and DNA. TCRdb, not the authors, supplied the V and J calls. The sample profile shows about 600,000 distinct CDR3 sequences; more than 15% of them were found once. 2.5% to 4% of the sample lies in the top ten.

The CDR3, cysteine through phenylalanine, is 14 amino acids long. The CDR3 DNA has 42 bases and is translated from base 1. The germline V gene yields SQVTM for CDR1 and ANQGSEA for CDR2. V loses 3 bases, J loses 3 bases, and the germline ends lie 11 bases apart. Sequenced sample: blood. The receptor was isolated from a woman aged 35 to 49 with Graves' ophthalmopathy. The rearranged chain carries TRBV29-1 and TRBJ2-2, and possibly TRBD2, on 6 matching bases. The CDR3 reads CSVELGEDTGELFF. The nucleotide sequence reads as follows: TGCAGCGTTGAGCTGGGGGAGGACACCGGGGAGCTGTTTTTT.